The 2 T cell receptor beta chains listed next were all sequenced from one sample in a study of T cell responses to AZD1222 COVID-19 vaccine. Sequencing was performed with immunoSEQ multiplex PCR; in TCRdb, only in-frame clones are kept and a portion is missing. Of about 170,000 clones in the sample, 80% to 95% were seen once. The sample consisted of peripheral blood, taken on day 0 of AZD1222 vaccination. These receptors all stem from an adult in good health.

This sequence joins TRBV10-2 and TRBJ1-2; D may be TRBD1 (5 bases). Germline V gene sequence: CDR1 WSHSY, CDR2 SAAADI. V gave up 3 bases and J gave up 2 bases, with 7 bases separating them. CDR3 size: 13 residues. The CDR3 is CASSDRGNYGYTF. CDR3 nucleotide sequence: TGCGCCAGCAGTGATCGGGGGAACTATGGCTACACCTTC.

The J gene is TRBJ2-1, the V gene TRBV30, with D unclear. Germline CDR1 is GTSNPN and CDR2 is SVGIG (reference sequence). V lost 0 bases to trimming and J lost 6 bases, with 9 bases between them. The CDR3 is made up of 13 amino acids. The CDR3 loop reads CAWSVSHPNEQFF. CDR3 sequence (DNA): TGTGCCTGGAGTGTAAGCCACCCCAATGAGCAGTTCTTC. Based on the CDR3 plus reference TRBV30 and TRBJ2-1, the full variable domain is SQTIHQWPATLVQPVGSPLSLECTVEGTSNPNLYWYRQAAGRGLQLLFYSVGIGQISSEVPQNLSASRPQDRQFILSSKKLLLSDSGFYLCAWSVSHPNEQFFGPGTRLTVL.